This is a list of T cell receptor beta chains from one sample in a study of blood T cell repertoires in COVID-19. Libraries were prepared by immunoSEQ multiplex PCR; TCRdb keeps only in-frame clonotypes and omits some of them. There are roughly 150,000 clones in the sample; around 74% occur only once, and approximately 7.6% lies in the top ten. Material: peripheral blood. Receptor source: a woman between 55 and 75 years old with COVID-19, enrolled during active disease. Both conserved end residues are trimmed from each CDR3. A D gene is named only where the DNA matches it firmly. Expanded clones are given a class, and other clones once, few, many or no size at all.

TRBV4-1	.	TRBJ2-7	.	ASSPNRDPAYEQY
TRBV11-2	TRBD1	TRBJ2-5	few	ASSFVGTGVGETQY
TRBV7-3	.	TRBJ2-6	.	ASSSTLSGANVLT
TRBV7-2	TRBD1	TRBJ2-1	many	ASSLAVGQGAGEQF
TRBV7-3	TRBD2	TRBJ2-1	.	ASSSLPRTSGPYNEQF
TRBV11-3	.	TRBJ1-6	.	ASSRSQRDPPGPLH
TRBV19	.	TRBJ2-5	few	ASSISGNQETQY
TRBV9	TRBD1	TRBJ1-1	.	ASSRDRVTEAF
TRBV15	TRBD1	TRBJ1-5	.	ATSGLRQGDGQPQH
TRBV28	.	TRBJ2-2	.	ASSEQTTGELF
TRBV27	TRBD2	TRBJ2-1	.	ASSRGTSGNRNEQF
TRBV5-4	TRBD2	TRBJ2-1	.	ASSSPQAGGKQF
TRBV6-5	.	TRBJ1-2	.	ASSYRRTGIDYGYT
TRBV5-4	TRBD1	TRBJ1-2	.	ASSPGGPRGYT
TRBV5-1	TRBD1	TRBJ1-2	few	ASSEGTGVESGYT
TRBV7-8	.	TRBJ1-3	.	ASSPRDTIY
TRBV7-2	TRBD2	TRBJ2-3	few	ASSLGPLAGTDTQY
TRBV27	.	TRBJ2-2	.	ASRGQGGLGIGELF
TRBV29-1	.	TRBJ2-5	.	SVAREETQY
TRBV7-2	TRBD1	TRBJ2-7	.	ASSLGQGGGEQY
TRBV18	TRBD1	TRBJ1-5	.	ASSPGQVNQPQH
TRBV5-4	TRBD1	TRBJ1-2	.	ASSLGTGPNYGYT
TRBV5-1	TRBD1	TRBJ2-1	.	ATSKTGPYNEQF
TRBV19	TRBD1	TRBJ2-1	.	ASSPGQGRSEQF
TRBV7-6	TRBD2	TRBJ2-1	.	ASSLVSTLSTRLATIYNEQF
TRBV6-5	TRBD1	TRBJ1-5	.	ASSSGTGTEPQH
TRBV5-4	.	TRBJ1-1	.	ASSLDSGDLEAF
TRBV7-6	TRBD2	TRBJ2-3	.	ASIGELAGGPEHTDTQY
TRBV4-3	TRBD2	TRBJ2-7	once	ASSQAGGEQY
TRBV28	TRBD1	TRBJ1-3	.	ASPPSGTGVRDTIY
TRBV27	TRBD1	TRBJ2-7	.	ASSFRQGAAYEQY
TRBV28	TRBD1	TRBJ2-1	.	AASQGARNEQF
TRBV2	.	TRBJ2-5	.	ASSVRGGETQY
TRBV28	TRBD1	TRBJ1-1	.	ASRDRGETEAF
TRBV5-1	TRBD1	TRBJ2-3	once	ASSEAGQGTDTQY
TRBV29-1	.	TRBJ2-2	.	SVGGSSRDTGELF
TRBV4-1	TRBD1	TRBJ1-2	.	ASSPAGQGTYGYT
TRBV7-2	TRBD1	TRBJ2-6	.	ASSLASGQGSGANVLT
TRBV7-9	TRBD1	TRBJ1-5	.	ASSHSGGLGNQPQH
TRBV11-1	.	TRBJ2-7	.	ASSLGVHEQY
TRBV3-1/TRBV3-2	TRBD1	TRBJ1-2	.	ASSLTGTNYGYT
TRBV28	.	TRBJ1-3	.	ASRPGSGGWGNTIY
TRBV6-4	.	TRBJ1-2	.	ASSVRGTYGYT
TRBV29-1	.	TRBJ1-2	once	SVVDSTFYGYT
TRBV27	TRBD2	TRBJ2-1	many	ASSSPASGSYNEQF
TRBV5-1	.	TRBJ2-5	.	ASSSMTGPLQETQY
TRBV10-2	.	TRBJ2-1	few	ASSTIGGEQF
TRBV5-1	.	TRBJ2-4	.	ASSTSNPGLAKNIQY
TRBV15	TRBD1	TRBJ1-5	.	ATSRGTGITYSNQPQH
TRBV2	TRBD1	TRBJ2-1	.	ASSGSDRTGRYDPYNEQF
TRBV5-1	.	TRBJ1-6	.	ASSLAQGNNSPLH
TRBV3-1/TRBV3-2	.	TRBJ2-1	.	ASSQVRSSYNEQF
TRBV7-3	TRBD1	TRBJ1-2	.	ASSLNGGQGVIH
TRBV11-3	.	TRBJ2-3	.	ASSLGAGRDTQY
TRBV10-1	.	TRBJ2-1	many	ASSHGRLRERPYNEQF